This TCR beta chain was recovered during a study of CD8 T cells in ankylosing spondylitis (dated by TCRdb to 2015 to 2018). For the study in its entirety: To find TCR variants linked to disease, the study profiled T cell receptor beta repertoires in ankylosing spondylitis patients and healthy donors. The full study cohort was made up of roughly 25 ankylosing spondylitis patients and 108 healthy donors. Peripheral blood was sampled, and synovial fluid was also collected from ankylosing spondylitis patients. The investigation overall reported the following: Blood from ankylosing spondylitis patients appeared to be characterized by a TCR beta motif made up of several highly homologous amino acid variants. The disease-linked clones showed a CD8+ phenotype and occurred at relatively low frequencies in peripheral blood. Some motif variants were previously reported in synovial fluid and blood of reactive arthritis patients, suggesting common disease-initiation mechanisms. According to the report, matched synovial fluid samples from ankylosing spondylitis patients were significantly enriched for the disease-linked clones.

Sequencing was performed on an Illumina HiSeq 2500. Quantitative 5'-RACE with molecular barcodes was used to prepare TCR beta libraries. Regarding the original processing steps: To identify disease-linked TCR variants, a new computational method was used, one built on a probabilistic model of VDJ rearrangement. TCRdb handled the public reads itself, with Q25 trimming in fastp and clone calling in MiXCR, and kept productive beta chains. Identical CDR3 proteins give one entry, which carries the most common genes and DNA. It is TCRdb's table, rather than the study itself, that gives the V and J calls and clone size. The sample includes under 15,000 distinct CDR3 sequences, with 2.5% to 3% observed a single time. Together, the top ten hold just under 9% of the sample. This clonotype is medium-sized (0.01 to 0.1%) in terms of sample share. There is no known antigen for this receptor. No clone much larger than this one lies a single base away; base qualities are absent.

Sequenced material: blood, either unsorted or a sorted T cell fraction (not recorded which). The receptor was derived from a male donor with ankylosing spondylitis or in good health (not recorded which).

The bases read TGTGCCAGCAGCGCCGACAACAATGAGCAGTTCTTC. Its protein reads: CASSADNNEQFF. This chain joins TRBV9 to TRBJ2-1; the D gene cannot be resolved reliably. The V end loses 3 bases and the J end loses 5 bases, and a stretch of 6 bases separates them. The germline V gene specifies SGDLS as CDR1 and YYNGEE as CDR2. The CDR3 runs 12 amino acids, cysteine and phenylalanine included. The kept DNA is CDR3 alone, 36 bases in frame from the first base.